This T cell receptor beta chain comes out of a study of T cell changes during pregnancy in multiple sclerosis. The repertoire was sequenced with immunoSEQ multiplex PCR; TCRdb's copy has only in-frame clones and lacks some. The sample lists about 48,000 clones, around 92% occurring once. Germline CDR1 reads SEHNR; CDR2 reads FQNEAQ (reference sequence). The V end was cut by 0 bases, the J end by 0 bases, with 7 bases between. The CDR3 is 15 residues long. The clonotype was recovered from a female donor in good health, enrolled as a control in a pregnancy study. The J gene is TRBJ2-3, the V gene TRBV7-9; D remains unclear. The sequences come from CD4+ T cells from peripheral blood mononuclear cells, collected in the second trimester of pregnancy. CDR3 sequence: CASSLAVRSTDTQYF. CDR3 in DNA: TGTGCCAGCAGCTTAGCGGTGAGGAGCACAGATACGCAGTATTTT.